The rows below give T cell receptor beta chains drawn from one sample of a study of vaccination and CD4 T cells after COVID-19. TCRdb itself ran the PCR reads through MiXCR, one entry per CDR3 protein. The sample gives 11,000 or so distinct CDR3 sequences, roughly 43% of which show up once; roughly 21% is in the top ten. Their recognized antigens are unknown. Sample: CD4+ T cells from blood, cultured in vitro. Receptor source: a human donor in good health. Both conserved end residues are trimmed from each CDR3. Fields, in order: CDR3 length, V gene, clone size, J gene, CDR3 protein. Only part of the rows carry a size: once, few, many, or a class if the clone is expanded.

13	TRBV27	few	TRBJ2-7	ASTLRAGISYEQY
12	TRBV5-1	-	TRBJ2-3	ASSLQGSPDTQY
13	TRBV14	-	TRBJ1-6	ASSQGSGGSSPLH
13	TRBV12-3/TRBV12-4	-	TRBJ1-5	ASSLGEGGNQPQH
13	TRBV19	few	TRBJ2-7	ASSPRHMLGYEQY
15	TRBV5-1	-	TRBJ1-2	ASSPEGTGRVSYGYT
12	TRBV6-2/TRBV6-3	-	TRBJ1-1	ASFTFGGGTEAF
13	TRBV27	-	TRBJ2-3	ASSLGGSSTDTQY
12	TRBV6-5	-	TRBJ2-5	ASSYSQGQETQY
11	TRBV5-8	-	TRBJ1-1	ASSFPANTEAF
9	TRBV20-1	-	TRBJ2-5	SASVQETQY
11	TRBV7-8	-	TRBJ1-2	ASSASGRYGYT
13	TRBV7-3	-	TRBJ2-6	ASSYQGGGANVLT
16	TRBV2	-	TRBJ2-5	ASSGVPDTGVSLETQY
14	TRBV6-2/TRBV6-3	-	TRBJ2-5	ASSGSLAGAKETQY
16	TRBV7-2	few	TRBJ1-2	ASSPFILGDRGFYGYT
12	TRBV20-1	few	TRBJ1-5	SARGTLGDQPQH
15	TRBV20-1	few	TRBJ2-5	SARDPSGGGRGETQY
12	TRBV5-8	-	TRBJ1-1	ASSLGRGRTEAF
11	TRBV4-1	-	TRBJ1-2	ASSPGDDYGYT
12	TRBV7-6	-	TRBJ2-3	ASSLDEGTDTQY
9	TRBV20-1	-	TRBJ1-2	SAPNGYGYT
14	TRBV20-1	few	TRBJ2-1	SARHPTGTSYNEQF
13	TRBV6-2/TRBV6-3	-	TRBJ2-3	ASSDRLAGADTQY
11	TRBV25-1	-	TRBJ2-6	ASSVTGANVLT
12	TRBV20-1	once	TRBJ2-5	SATGAGGQETQY
15	TRBV20-1	-	TRBJ2-3	SARLLTGSPSTDTQY
13	TRBV20-1	-	TRBJ2-7	SARLLAGGPTEQY
10	TRBV28	few	TRBJ1-1	ASSLRSTEAF
11	TRBV4-3	few	TRBJ1-2	ASSPGLYYGYT
11	TRBV7-9	few	TRBJ2-1	ASSFGPGNEQF
13	TRBV6-1	-	TRBJ2-3	ASSAGGRSTDTQY